One sample yielded the 11 T cell receptor beta chains listed below, sequenced in a study of STAT5B mutations in CD4+ large granular lymphocyte leukemia (dated by TCRdb to between 2021 and 2024). Library preparation employed the immunoSEQ multiplex PCR assay. TCRdb carries this immuneACCESS record with in-frame sequences only. Its versions omit some clonotypes, under half of them owing to an unresolved V gene in the studies checked, with the rest unexplained. Counted in this sample were roughly 48,000 clones; 60% to 75% of them appeared once. Less than 2% of the sample is held by the ten biggest clonotypes. Sequencing used CD4+ T cells from blood buffy coats. The receptors shown here come from a human donor in good health.

The chain has TRBV10-3 and TRBJ1-2; D is unresolved. The V gene lost 6 bases and the J gene lost 7 bases, with 15 bases spanning the gap. The CDR3 spans 13 residues. In germline, CDR1 is ENHRY, CDR2 SYGVKD. The CDR3 DNA is TGTGCCATCAGCCTCACAGAGCGAGGTGGCTACACCTTC. It specifies CAISLTERGGYTF.

The chain uses TRBV15 and TRBJ1-2; no clear D gene. Trimming left V 1 base short and J 3 bases short, with 6 bases between. The CDR3 covers 13 residues. Germline V lookup: CDR1 LNHNV, CDR2 YYDKDF (reference sequence). CDR3 DNA: TGTGCCACCAGCAGAGGGACTGACTATGGCTACACCTTC. Translated, it gives CATSRGTDYGYTF.

V is TRBV9 and J is TRBJ2-5; perhaps D is TRBD1 or TRBD2 (5 bases each). Germline CDR1 reads SGDLS; CDR2 reads YYNGEE. V was pared by 4 bases and J by 4 bases, with 17 bases between. The CDR3 covers 15 residues. The CDR3 DNA sequence: TGTGCCAGCAGCCCCGGAGGTTGGGGGACAGAGACCCAGTACTTC. Translating gives CASSPGGWGTETQYF.

The gene calls are TRBV7-9 and TRBJ2-1, with D possibly TRBD1 on 5 matching bases. Trimming took off 5 bases at V and 0 bases at J, with 11 bases between the two ends. Germline V gene data show CDR1 as SEHNR and CDR2 as FQNEAQ (reference sequence). The CDR3 has 15 residues. The CDR3 reads CASSIQAGSYNEQFF. The CDR3 DNA is TGTGCCAGCAGCATACAGGCCGGCTCCTACAATGAGCAGTTCTTC. The variable domain in full, with the rest retrieved from reference TRBV7-9 and TRBJ2-1, is DTGVSQNPRHKITKRGQNVTFRCDPISEHNRLYWYRQTLGQGPEFLTYFQNEAQLEKSRLLSDRFSAERPKGSFSTLEIQRTEQGDSAMYLCASSIQAGSYNEQFFGPGTRLTVL.

The chain has TRBV7-2 and TRBJ1-5; D is uncertain. This CDR3 region has 13 residues. V shed 4 bases and J shed 5 bases, with 9 bases lying between them. Per the germline V gene, CDR1 is SGHTA and CDR2 is FQGNSA. The CDR3 sequence is CASSSAGDQPQHF. The CDR3 nucleotides read TGTGCCAGCAGCTCGGCCGGCGATCAGCCCCAGCATTTT. Together with reference TRBV7-2 and TRBJ1-5, the CDR3 gives the full variable domain: GAGVSQSPSNKVTEKGKDVELRCDPISGHTALYWYRQSLGQGLEFLIYFQGNSAPDKSGLPSDRFSAERTGGSVSTLTIQRTQQEDSAVYLCASSSAGDQPQHFGDGTRLSIL.

V is TRBV6-1 and J is TRBJ1-1; D perhaps matches TRBD1 (6 bases). The length of the CDR3 is 13 residues. Trimming pared 4 bases from V and 3 bases from J, leaving 9 bases between. Per germline, CDR1 MNHNS and CDR2 SASEGT. CDR3 sequence reads: CASSVGQYTEAFF. CDR3 bases: TGTGCCAGCAGTGTAGGACAGTACACTGAAGCTTTCTTT.

This chain uses TRBV6-5 with TRBJ2-1, with 8 bases matching TRBD1. Germline loops: CDR1 MNHEY, CDR2 SVGAGI. The CDR3 spans 16 residues. The trim removed 0 bases at V and 9 bases at J, leaving 10 bases unmatched. CDR3 region: CASSYSLTGVIGEQFF. In nucleotides, the CDR3 is TGTGCCAGCAGTTACTCCTTGACAGGGGTAATCGGTGAGCAGTTCTTC.

This chain connects TRBV30 to TRBJ2-7; D is undetermined. CDR1 and CDR2 (germline): GTSNPN, SVGIG (reference sequence). The CDR3 has 12 amino acids. Trimming removed 7 bases from V and 0 bases from J, with 10 bases in between. The CDR3 loop reads CASSRSSYEQYF. In DNA form, the CDR3 reads TGTGCCTCCTCACGTAGCTCCTACGAGCAGTACTTC.

The chain employs TRBV30 and TRBJ1-3; the D gene is possibly TRBD1 (5 bases). The V end lost 0 bases, the J end lost 3 bases, and 21 bases lay between the germline ends. Germline CDR1 GTSNPN, CDR2 SVGIG (reference sequence). This CDR3 spans 18 amino acids. CDR3 in amino acids: CAWSVLNSWSRGGNTIYF. CDR3 DNA sequence: TGTGCCTGGAGTGTACTTAACTCGTGGTCGAGGGGTGGAAACACCATATATTTT.

This chain uses TRBV18 with TRBJ1-1; TRBD1 is a possible D gene (6 bases). The CDR3 is made up of 15 amino acids. The germline V gene has CDR1 KGHSH and CDR2 LQKENI. V was cut by 4 bases and J by 1 base, with 13 bases left in between. The CDR3 is CASSLAGTRNTEAFF. DNA for the CDR3: TGTGCCAGCTCACTAGCCGGGACACGGAACACTGAAGCTTTCTTT.

This rearrangement joins TRBV10-3 to TRBJ1-1, with 7 nucleotides matching TRBD1. V shed 6 bases and J 5 bases; nucleotides not matched to a gene: 12. The CDR3 spans 15 residues. Per the germline V gene, CDR1 is ENHRY and CDR2 is SYGVKD. Here the CDR3 reads CAIRRAGRGYTEAFF. CDR3 DNA: TGTGCCATCAGACGAGCCGGCAGGGGGTATACTGAAGCTTTCTTT.